The sequence of this TCR beta chain was determined in a study of T-cell reconstitution after alpha-beta-depleted transplantation in children. Molecular barcoding with unique molecular identifiers was used for the TCRbeta library. TCRdb redid the calling of the PCR reads with MiXCR, one entry per CDR3 protein. The sample includes some 300,000 distinct CDR3 sequences, 9% to 12% of them seen just once. This clonotype was found a few times. There are 14 residues in the CDR3. With V trimmed by 5 bases and J by 3 bases, 8 bases remained unmatched. Per germline, CDR1 DFQATT and CDR2 SNEGSKA (reference sequence).

The J gene is TRBJ1-2, the V gene TRBV20-1, with TRBD1 matching over 8 bases. The sequences come from PBMCs from the stem cell graft donor, collected from the stem cell graft. The receptor comes from a human donor who donated a stem cell graft to a child with acute lymphoblastic leukemia. CDR3 sequence (DNA): TGCAGTGCTGGCGACAGGGGCCCCTACTATGGCTACACCTTC. It translates to CSAGDRGPYYGYTF.